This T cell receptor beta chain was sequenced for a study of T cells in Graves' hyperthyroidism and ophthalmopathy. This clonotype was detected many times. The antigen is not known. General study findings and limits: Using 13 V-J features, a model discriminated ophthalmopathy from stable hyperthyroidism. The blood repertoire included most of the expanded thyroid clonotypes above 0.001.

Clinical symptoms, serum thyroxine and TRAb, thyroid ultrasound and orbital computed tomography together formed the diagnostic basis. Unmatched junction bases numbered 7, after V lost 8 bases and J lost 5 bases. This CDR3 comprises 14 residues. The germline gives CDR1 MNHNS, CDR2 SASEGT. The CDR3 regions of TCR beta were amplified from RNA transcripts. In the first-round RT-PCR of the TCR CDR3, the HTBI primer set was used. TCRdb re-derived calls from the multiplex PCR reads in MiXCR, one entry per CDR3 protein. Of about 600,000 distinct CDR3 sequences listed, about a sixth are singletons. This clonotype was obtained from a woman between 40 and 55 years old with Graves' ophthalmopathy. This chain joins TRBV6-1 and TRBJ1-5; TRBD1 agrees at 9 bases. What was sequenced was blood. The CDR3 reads CASSEDRGDQPQHF. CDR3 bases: TGTGCCAGCTCTGAGGACAGGGGTGATCAGCCCCAGCATTTT.